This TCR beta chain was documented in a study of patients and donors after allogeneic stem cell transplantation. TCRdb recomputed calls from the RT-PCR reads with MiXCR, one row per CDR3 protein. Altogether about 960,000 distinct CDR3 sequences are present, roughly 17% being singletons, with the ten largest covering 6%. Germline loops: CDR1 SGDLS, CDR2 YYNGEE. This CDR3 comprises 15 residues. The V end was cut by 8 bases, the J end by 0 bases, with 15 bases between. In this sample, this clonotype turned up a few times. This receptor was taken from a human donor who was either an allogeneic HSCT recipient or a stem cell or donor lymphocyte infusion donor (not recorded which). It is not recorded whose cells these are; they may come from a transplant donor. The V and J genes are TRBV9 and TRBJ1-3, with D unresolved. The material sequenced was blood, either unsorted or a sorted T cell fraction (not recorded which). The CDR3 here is CARTGTPVSGNTIYF. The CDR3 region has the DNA TGTGCCAGAACGGGTACACCGGTCTCTGGAAACACCATATATTTT. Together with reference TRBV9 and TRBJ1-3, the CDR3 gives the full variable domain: DSGVTQTPKHLITATGQRVTLRCSPRSGDLSVYWYQQSLDQGLQFLIQYYNGEERAKGNILERFSAQQFPDLHSELNLSSLELGDSALYFCARTGTPVSGNTIYFGEGSWLTVV.